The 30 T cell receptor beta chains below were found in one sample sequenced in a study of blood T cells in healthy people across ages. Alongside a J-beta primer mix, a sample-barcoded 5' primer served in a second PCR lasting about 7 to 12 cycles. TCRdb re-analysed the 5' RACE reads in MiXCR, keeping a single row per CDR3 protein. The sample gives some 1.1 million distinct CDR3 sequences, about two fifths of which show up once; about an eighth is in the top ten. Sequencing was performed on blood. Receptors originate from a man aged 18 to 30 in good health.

For the CDR3, the DNA is TGCGCCAGCAGCGGGAGACGGGGGGCTGAATACAATGAGCAGTTCTTC. Protein product: CASSGRRGAEYNEQFF. The rearrangement joins TRBV5-1 to TRBJ2-1, with D possibly TRBD2 on 7 matching bases. Germline V gene data show CDR1 as SGHRS and CDR2 as YFSETQ. V lost 4 bases and J 4 bases, leaving 18 bases between the germline ends. The CDR3 extends over 16 amino acids.

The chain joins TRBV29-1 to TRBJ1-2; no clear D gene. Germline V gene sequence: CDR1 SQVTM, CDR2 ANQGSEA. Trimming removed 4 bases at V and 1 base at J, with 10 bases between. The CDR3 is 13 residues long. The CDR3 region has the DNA TGCAGCGTTGTAGATGACGGTAACTATGGCTACACCTTC. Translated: CSVVDDGNYGYTF.

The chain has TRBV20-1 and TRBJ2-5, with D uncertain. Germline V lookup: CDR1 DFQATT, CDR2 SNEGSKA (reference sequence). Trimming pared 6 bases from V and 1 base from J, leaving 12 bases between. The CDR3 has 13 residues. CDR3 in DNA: TGCAGTGCCCCCGGAGCTATCCAAGAGACCCAGTACTTC. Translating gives CSAPGAIQETQYF.

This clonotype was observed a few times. The DNA of the CDR3 is TGTGCCAGCAGCGTAGGCGAGGATAACTATGGCTACACCTTC. This gives the protein CASSVGEDNYGYTF. This chain uses TRBV9 with TRBJ1-2; D uncertain. CDR3 length: 14 residues. Trimming pared 0 bases from V and 1 base from J, leaving 7 bases between. Germline-derived CDR1 and CDR2 are SGDLS and YYNGEE. Complete variable domain (other parts from reference TRBV9 and TRBJ1-2): DSGVTQTPKHLITATGQRVTLRCSPRSGDLSVYWYQQSLDQGLQFLIQYYNGEERAKGNILERFSAQQFPDLHSELNLSSLELGDSALYFCASSVGEDNYGYTFGSGTRLTVV.

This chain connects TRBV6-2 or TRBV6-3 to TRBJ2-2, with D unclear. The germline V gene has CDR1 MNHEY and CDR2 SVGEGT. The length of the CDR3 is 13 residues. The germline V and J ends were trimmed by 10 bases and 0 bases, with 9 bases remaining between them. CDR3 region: CATRKSNTGELFF. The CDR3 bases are TGTGCCACCAGAAAATCGAACACCGGGGAGCTGTTTTTT.

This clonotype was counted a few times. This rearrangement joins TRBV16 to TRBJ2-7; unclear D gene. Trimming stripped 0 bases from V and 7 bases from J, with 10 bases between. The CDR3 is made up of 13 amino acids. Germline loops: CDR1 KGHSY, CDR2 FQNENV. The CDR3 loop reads CASSQSLGNEQYF. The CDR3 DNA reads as TGTGCCAGCAGCCAATCGTTGGGGAATGAGCAGTACTTC.

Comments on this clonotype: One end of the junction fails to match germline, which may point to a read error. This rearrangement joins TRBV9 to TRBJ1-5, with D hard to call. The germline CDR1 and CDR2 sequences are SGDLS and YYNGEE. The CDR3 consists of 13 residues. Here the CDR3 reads CDSSVASDQPQHF. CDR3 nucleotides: TGTGACAGCAGCGTAGCTTCTGATCAGCCCCAGCATTTT. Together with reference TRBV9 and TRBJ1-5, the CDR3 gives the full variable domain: DSGVTQTPKHLITATGQRVTLRCSPRSGDLSVYWYQQSLDQGLQFLIQYYNGEERAKGNILERFSAQQFPDLHSELNLSSLELGDSALYFCDSSVASDQPQHFGDGTRLSIL.

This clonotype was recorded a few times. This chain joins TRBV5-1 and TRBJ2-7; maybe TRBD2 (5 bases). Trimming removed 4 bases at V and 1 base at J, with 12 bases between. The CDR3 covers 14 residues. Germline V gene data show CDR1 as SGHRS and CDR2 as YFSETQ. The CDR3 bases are TGCGCCAGCAGCACGGCGGGCCTATCCTACGAGCAGTACTTC. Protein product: CASSTAGLSYEQYF.

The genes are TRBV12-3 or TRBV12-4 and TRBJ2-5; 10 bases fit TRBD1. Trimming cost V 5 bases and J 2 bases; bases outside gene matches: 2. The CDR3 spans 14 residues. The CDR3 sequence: CASSPDRGQETQYF. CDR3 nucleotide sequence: TGTGCCAGCAGTCCGGACAGGGGGCAAGAGACCCAGTACTTC.

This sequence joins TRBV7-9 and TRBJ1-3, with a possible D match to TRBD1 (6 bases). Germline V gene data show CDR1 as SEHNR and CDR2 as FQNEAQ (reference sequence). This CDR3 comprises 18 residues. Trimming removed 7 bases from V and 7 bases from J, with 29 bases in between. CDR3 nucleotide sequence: TGTGCCAGCACCCCCACCGAACACGGTCAGGGGAGTGGTAACACCATATATTTT. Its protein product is CASTPTEHGQGSGNTIYF.

In DNA form, the CDR3 reads TGTGCCAGCAGTTTAGCGACTAGTTGGGAGACCCAGTACTTC. This translates into CASSLATSWETQYF. V and J are TRBV27 and TRBJ2-5; TRBD2 might be the D (6 bases). CDR3 length: 14 amino acids. The V end lost 2 bases, the J end lost 5 bases, and 12 bases lay between the germline ends. CDR1 is MNHEY and CDR2 is SMNVEV in the germline V gene (reference sequence).

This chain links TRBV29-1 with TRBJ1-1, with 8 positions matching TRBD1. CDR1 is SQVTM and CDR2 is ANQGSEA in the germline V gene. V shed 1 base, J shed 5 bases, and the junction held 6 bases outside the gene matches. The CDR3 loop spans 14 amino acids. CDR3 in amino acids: CSVEVAGGITEAFF. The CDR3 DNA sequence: TGCAGCGTTGAAGTGGCAGGGGGCATTACTGAAGCTTTCTTT.

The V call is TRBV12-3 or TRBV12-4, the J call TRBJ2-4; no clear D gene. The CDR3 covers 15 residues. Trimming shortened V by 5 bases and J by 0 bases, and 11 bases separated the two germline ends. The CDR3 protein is CASSPNIVAKNIQYF. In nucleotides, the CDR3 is TGTGCCAGCAGTCCCAACATCGTAGCCAAAAACATTCAGTACTTC.

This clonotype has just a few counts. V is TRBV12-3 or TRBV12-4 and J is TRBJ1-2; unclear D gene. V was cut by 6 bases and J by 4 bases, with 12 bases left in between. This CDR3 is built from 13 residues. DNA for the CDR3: TGTGCCAGCAGCGGCAAGAGATTCTATGGCTACACCTTC. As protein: CASSGKRFYGYTF.

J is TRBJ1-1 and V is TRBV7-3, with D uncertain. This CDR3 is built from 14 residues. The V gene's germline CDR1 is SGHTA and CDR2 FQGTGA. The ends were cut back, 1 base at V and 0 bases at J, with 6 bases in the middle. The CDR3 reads CASSLNSMNTEAFF. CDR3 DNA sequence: TGTGCCAGCAGCTTAAACAGCATGAACACTGAAGCTTTCTTT.

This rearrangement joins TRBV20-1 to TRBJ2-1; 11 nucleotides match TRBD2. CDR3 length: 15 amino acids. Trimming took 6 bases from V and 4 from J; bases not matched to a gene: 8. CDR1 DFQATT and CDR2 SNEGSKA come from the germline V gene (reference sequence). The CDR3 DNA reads TGCAGTGCCAGCCAGACTAGCGGGGTTTACAATGAGCAGTTCTTC. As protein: CSASQTSGVYNEQFF.

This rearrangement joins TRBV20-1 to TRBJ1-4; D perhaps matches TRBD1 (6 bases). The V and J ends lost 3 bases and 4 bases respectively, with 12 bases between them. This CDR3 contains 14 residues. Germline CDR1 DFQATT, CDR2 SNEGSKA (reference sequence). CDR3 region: CSARRGAGNEKLFF. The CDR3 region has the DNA TGCAGTGCTAGGAGGGGGGCCGGTAATGAAAAACTGTTTTTT.

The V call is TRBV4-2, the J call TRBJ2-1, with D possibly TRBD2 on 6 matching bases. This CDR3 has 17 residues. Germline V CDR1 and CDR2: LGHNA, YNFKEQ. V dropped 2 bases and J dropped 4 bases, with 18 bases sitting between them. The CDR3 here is CASSQLPGGDPYNEQFF. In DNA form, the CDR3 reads TGTGCCAGCAGCCAACTCCCCGGGGGAGACCCTTACAATGAGCAGTTCTTC.

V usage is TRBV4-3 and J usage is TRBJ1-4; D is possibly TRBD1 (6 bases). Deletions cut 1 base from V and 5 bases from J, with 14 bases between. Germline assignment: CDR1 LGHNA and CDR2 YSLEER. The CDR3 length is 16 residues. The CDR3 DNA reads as TGCGCCAGCAGCCAAGTGTTTAGGAGGGGGAATGAAAAACTGTTTTTT. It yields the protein CASSQVFRRGNEKLFF.

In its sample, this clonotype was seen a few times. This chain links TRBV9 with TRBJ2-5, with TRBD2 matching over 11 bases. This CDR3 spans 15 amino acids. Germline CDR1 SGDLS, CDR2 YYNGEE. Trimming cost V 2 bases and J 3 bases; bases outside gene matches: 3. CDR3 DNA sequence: TGTGCCAGCAGCGTGGGACTAGCGGTGGAAGAGACCCAGTACTTC. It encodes CASSVGLAVEETQYF.

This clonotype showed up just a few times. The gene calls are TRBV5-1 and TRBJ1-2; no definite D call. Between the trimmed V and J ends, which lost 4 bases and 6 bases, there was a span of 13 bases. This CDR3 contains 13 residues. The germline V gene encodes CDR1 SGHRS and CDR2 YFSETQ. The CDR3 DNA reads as TGCGCCAGCAGCGTGGCGGAGCAAGATGGCTACACCTTC. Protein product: CASSVAEQDGYTF.

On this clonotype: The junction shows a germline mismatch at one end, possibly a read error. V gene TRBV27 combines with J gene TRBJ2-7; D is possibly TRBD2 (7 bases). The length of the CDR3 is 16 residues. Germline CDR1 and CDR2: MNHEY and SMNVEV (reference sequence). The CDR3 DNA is TGTGCCGGCAGTTTAGGGAGGGGGGGGACCACCTACGAGCAGTACTTC. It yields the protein CAGSLGRGGTTYEQYF.

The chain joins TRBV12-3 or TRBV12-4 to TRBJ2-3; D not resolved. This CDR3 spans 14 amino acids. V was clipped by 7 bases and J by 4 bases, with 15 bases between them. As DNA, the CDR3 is TGTGCCAGCACCCGGACCGTTACGGCAGATACGCAGTATTTT. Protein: CASTRTVTADTQYF.

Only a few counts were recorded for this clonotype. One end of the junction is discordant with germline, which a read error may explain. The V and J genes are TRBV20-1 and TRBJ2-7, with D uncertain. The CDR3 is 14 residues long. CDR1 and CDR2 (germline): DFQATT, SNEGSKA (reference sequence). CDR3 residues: CSATPGPFSHEQYF. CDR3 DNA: TGCAGTGCTACTCCGGGCCCATTCTCCCACGAGCAGTACTTC.

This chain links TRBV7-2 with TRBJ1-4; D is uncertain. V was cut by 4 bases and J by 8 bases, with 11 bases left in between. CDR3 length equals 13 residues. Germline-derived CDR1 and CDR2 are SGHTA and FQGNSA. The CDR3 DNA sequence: TGTGCCAGCAGCTCCCCTCCCGGGGAAAAACTGTTTTTT. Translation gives CASSSPPGEKLFF.

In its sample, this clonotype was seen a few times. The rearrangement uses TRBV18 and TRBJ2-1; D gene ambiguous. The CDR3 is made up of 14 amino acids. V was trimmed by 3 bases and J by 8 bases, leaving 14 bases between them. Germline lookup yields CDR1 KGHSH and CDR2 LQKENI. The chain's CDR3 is CASSPPMGGDEQFF. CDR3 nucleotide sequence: TGTGCCAGCTCACCCCCAATGGGCGGCGATGAGCAGTTCTTC.

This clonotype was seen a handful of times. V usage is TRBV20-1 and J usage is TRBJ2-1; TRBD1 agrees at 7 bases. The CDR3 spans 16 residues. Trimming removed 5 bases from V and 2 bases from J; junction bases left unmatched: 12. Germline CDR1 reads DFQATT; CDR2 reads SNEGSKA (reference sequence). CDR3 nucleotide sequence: TGCAGTGCTGCAGGGGGTGTCGATCCTACCTACAATGAGCAGTTCTTC. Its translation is CSAAGGVDPTYNEQFF.

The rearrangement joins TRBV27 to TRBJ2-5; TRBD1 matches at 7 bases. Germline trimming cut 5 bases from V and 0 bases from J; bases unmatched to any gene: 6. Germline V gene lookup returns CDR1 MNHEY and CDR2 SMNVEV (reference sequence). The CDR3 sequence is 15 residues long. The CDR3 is CASSTWTGHQETQYF. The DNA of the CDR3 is TGTGCCAGCAGTACATGGACAGGTCACCAAGAGACCCAGTACTTC.

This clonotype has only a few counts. The CDR3 nucleotides read TGTGCCAGCACCACCGTGGGGGGTTTCACTGAAGCTTTCTTT. Its protein product is CASTTVGGFTEAFF. V is TRBV12-3 or TRBV12-4 and J is TRBJ1-1, with TRBD1 as a possible D gene (5 bases). Trimming removed 7 bases at V and 4 bases at J, with 16 bases between. This CDR3 contains 14 residues.

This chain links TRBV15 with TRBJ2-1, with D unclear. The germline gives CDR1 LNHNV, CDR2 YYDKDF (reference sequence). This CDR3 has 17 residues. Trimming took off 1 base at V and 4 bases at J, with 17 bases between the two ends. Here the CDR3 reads CATSRAGLTKGYNEQFF. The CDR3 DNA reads TGTGCCACCAGCAGAGCCGGGTTAACGAAGGGATACAATGAGCAGTTCTTC.